The clone carrying this T cell receptor beta chain was recorded at least ten times. Its antigen is unidentified. The entry originates in a study of CD8 T cells in ankylosing spondylitis. From germline, CDR1 is DFQATT and CDR2 SNEGSKA (reference sequence). V lost 6 bases to trimming and J lost 5 bases, with 13 bases between them. CDR3 size: 12 residues. Preparation of TCR beta libraries was done by quantitative 5'-RACE with molecular barcodes. TCRdb re-called the 5' RACE reads with MiXCR, one entry per CDR3 protein. Of a few hundred thousand distinct CDR3 sequences in the sample, around a tenth are singletons; the top ten hold roughly 6.8%. Notes on the study in general: Researchers report that disease-linked clones proved CD8+ and relatively rare in peripheral blood.

This chain connects TRBV20-1 to TRBJ2-5; D not certain. Material: blood, either unsorted or a sorted T cell fraction (not recorded which). This receptor was identified in a male donor with ankylosing spondylitis or in good health (not recorded which). CDR3 region: CSALGRLETQYF. The DNA for the CDR3 is TGCAGTGCCCTAGGACGGTTGGAGACCCAGTACTTC.